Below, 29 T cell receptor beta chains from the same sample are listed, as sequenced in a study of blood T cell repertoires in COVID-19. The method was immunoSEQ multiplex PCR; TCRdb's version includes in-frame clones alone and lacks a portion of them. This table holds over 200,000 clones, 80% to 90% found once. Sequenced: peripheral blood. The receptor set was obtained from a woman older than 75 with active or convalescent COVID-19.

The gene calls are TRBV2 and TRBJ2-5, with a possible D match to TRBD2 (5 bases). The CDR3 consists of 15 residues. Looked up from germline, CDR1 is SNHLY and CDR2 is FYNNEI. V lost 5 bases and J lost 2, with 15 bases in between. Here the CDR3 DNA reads TGTGCCAGCAGTAAGGAAAGTGGAGGACAAGAGACCCAGTACTTC. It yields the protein CASSKESGGQETQYF. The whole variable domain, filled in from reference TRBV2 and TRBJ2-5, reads EPEVTQTPSHQVTQMGQEVILRCVPISNHLYFYWYRQILGQKVEFLVSFYNNEISEKSEIFDDQFSVERPDGSNFTLKIRSTKLEDSAMYFCASSKESGGQETQYFGPGTRLLVL.

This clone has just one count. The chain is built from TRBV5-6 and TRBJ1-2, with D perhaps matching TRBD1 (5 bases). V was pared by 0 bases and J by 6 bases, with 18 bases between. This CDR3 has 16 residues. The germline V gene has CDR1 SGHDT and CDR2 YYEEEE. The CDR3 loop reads CASSLGVGALQDGYTF. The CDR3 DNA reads TGTGCCAGCAGCTTGGGAGTTGGGGCCCTCCAGGATGGCTACACCTTC.

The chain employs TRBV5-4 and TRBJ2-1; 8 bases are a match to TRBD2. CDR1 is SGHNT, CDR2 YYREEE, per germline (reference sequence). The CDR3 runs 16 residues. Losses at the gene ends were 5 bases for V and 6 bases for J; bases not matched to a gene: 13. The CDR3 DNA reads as TGTGCCAGCAGACCCTCGCGAACTAGCGGCTCCAATGAGCAGTTCTTC. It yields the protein CASRPSRTSGSNEQFF.

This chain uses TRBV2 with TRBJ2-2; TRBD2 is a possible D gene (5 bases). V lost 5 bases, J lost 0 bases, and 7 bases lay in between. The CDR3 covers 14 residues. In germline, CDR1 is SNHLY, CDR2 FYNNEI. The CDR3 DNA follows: TGTGCCAGCAGTCGGGGAGCGAACACCGGGGAGCTGTTTTTT. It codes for CASSRGANTGELFF.

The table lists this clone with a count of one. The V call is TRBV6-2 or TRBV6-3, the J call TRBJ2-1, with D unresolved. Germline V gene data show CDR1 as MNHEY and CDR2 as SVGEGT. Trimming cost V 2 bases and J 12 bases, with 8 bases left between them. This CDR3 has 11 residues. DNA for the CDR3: TGTGCCAGCAGTTACGAAAACTGGCAGTTCTTC. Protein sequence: CASSYENWQFF.

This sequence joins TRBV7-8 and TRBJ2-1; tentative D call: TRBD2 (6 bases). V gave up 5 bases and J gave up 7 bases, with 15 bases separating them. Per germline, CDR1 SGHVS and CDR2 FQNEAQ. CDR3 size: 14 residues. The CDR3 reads CASSRVAGLNEQFF. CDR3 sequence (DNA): TGTGCCAGCAGCCGAGTCGCGGGGCTGAATGAGCAGTTCTTC.

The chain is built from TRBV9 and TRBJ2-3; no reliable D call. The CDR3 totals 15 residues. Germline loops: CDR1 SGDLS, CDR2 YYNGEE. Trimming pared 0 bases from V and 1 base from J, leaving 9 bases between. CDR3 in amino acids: CASSVVQSGTDTQYF. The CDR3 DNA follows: TGTGCCAGCAGCGTAGTTCAGAGCGGCACAGATACGCAGTATTTT.

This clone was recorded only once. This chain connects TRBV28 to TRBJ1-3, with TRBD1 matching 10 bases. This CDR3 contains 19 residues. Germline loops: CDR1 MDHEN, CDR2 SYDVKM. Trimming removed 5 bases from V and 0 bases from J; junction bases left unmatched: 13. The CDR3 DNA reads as TGTGCCAGCAGTCCGGCGACAGGGGGCTTCCCGGACTCTGGAAACACCATATATTTT. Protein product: CASSPATGGFPDSGNTIYF.

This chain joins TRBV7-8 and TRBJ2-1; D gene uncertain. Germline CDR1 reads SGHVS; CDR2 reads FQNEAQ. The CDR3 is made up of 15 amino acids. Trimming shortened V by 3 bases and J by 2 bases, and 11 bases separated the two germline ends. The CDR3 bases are TGTGCCAGCAGCTTCCGGCTAGAGACCTACAATGAGCAGTTCTTC. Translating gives CASSFRLETYNEQFF.

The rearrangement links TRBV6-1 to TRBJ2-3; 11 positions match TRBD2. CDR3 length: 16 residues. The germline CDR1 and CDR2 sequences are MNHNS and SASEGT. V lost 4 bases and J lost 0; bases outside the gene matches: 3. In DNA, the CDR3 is TGTGCCAGCAGTGTCAGGACTAGCGGGAGCACAGATACGCAGTATTTT. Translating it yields CASSVRTSGSTDTQYF.

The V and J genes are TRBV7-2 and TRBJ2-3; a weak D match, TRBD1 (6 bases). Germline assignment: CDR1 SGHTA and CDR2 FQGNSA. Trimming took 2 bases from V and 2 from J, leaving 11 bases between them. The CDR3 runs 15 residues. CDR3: CASSLLGQPTDTQYF. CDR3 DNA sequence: TGTGCCAGCAGCTTATTAGGACAGCCCACAGATACGCAGTATTTT.

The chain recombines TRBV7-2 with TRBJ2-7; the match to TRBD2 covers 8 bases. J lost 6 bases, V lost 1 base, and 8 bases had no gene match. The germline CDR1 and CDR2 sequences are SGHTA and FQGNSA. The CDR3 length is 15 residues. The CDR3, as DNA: TGTGCCAGCAGCTTAGGTCCGGCGGGAGGTCCCGAGCAGTACTTC. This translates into CASSLGPAGGPEQYF.

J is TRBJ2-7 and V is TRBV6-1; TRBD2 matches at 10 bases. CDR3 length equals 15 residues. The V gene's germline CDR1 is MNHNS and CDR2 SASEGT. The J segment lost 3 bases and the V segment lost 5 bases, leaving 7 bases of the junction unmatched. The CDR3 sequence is CASSLTSGYYYEQYF. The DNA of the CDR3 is TGTGCCAGCAGTCTGACTAGCGGGTATTACTACGAGCAGTACTTC.

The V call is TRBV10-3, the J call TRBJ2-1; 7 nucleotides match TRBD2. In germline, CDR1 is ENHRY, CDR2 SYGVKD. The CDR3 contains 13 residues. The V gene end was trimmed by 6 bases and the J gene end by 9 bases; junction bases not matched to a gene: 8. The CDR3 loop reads CAIRNRGVGEQFF. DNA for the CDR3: TGTGCCATCAGGAATCGGGGGGTAGGTGAGCAGTTCTTC.

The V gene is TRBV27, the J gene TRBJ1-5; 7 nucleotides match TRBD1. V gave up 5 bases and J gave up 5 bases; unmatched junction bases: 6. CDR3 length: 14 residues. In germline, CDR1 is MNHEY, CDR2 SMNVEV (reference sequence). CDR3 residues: CASSRQGFDQPQHF. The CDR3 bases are TGTGCCAGCAGTAGACAGGGTTTCGATCAGCCCCAGCATTTT.

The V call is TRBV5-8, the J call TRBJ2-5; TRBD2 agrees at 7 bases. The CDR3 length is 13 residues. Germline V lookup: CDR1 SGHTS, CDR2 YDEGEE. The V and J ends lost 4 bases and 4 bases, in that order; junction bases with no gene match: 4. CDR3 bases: TGTGCCAGCAGCAACGGACTAGGAGAGACCCAGTACTTC. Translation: CASSNGLGETQYF.

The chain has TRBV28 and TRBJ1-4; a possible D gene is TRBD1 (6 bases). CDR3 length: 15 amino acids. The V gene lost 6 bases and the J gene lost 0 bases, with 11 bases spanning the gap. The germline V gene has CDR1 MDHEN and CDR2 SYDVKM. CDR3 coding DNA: TGTGCCAGCAGCAACAGGGTTTCAACTAATGAAAAACTGTTTTTT. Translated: CASSNRVSTNEKLFF.

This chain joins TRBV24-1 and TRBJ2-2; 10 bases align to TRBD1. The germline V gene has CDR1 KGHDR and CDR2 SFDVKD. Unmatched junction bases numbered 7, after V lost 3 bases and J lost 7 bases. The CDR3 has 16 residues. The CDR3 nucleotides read TGTGCCACCAGTGATCCGGGACAGGGGAAAGGCGGGGAGCTGTTTTTT. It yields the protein CATSDPGQGKGGELFF.

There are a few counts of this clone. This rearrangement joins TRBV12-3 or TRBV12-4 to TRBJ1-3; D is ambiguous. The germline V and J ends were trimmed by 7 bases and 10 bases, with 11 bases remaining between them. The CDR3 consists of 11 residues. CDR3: CASTPGPTIYF. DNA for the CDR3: TGTGCCAGCACCCCAGGCCCTACCATATATTTT.

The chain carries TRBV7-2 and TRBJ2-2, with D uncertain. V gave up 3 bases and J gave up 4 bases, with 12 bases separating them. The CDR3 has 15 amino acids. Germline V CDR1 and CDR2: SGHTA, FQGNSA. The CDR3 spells CASSFGGLITGELFF. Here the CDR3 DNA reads TGTGCCAGCAGCTTCGGTGGGCTTATCACCGGGGAGCTGTTTTTT.

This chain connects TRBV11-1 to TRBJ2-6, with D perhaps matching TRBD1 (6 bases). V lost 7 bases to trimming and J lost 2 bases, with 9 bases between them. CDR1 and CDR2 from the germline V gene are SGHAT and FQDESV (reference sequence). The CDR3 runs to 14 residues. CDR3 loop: CASKNRAGANVLTF. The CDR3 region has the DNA TGTGCCAGCAAAAACAGGGCTGGGGCCAACGTCCTGACTTTC.

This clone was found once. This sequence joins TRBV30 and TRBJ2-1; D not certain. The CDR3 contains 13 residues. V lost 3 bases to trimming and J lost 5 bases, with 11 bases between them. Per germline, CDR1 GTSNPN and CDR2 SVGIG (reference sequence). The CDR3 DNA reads TGTGCCTGGAGCCCGAACCGGGACAATGAGCAGTTCTTC. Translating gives CAWSPNRDNEQFF.

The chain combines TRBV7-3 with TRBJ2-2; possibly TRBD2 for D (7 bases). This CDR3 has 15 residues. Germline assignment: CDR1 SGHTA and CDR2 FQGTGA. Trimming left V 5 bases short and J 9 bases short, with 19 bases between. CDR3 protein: CASSPQGGGPRELFF. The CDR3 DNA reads TGTGCCAGCAGCCCCCAAGGGGGGGGCCCCCGGGAGCTGTTTTTT.

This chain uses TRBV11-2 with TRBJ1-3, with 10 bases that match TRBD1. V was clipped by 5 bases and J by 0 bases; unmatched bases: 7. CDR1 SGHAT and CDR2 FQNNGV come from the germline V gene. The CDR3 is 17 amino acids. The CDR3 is CASSPDRGQYSGNTIYF. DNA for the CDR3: TGTGCCAGCAGCCCCGACAGGGGGCAATACTCTGGAAACACCATATATTTT.

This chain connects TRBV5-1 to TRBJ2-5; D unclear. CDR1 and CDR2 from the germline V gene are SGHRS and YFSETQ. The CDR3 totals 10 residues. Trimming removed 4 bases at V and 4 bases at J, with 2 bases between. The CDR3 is CASSLETQYF. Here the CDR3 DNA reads TGCGCCAGCAGCCTAGAGACCCAGTACTTC.

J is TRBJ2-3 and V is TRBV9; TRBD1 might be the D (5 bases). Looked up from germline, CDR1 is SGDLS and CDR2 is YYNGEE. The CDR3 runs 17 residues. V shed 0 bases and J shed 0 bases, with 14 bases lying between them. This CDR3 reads CASSVATRGQSTDTQYF. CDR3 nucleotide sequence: TGTGCCAGCAGCGTAGCTACAAGGGGCCAGAGCACAGATACGCAGTATTTT.

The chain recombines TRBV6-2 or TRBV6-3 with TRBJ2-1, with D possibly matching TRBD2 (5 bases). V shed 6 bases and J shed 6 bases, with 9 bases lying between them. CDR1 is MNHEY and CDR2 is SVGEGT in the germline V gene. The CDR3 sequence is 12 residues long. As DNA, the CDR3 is TGTGCCAGCAGCACCGGGGTCAATGAGCAGTTCTTC. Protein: CASSTGVNEQFF.

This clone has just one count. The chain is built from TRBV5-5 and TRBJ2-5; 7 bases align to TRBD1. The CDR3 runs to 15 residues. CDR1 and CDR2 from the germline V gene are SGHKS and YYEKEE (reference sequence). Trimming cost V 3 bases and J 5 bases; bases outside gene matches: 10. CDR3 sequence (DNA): TGTGCCAGCAGCTCCCATCTGACAGGGATGGAGACCCAGTACTTC. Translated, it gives CASSSHLTGMETQYF.

This CDR3 reads CASSPMDRGNQPQHF. The CDR3 DNA follows: TGTGCCAGCAGCCCTATGGACAGGGGAAATCAGCCCCAGCATTTT. The chain joins TRBV7-2 to TRBJ1-5, with 9 positions matching TRBD1. The CDR3 is 15 amino acids. V dropped 5 bases and J dropped 4; count of bases not matched to a gene: 6. Germline V CDR1 and CDR2: SGHTA, FQGNSA. Supplemented by reference TRBV7-2 and TRBJ1-5, the full variable domain reads GAGVSQSPSNKVTEKGKDVELRCDPISGHTALYWYRQSLGQGLEFLIYFQGNSAPDKSGLPSDRFSAERTGGSVSTLTIQRTQQEDSAVYLCASSPMDRGNQPQHFGDGTRLSIL.